This TCR beta chain was retrieved from a study of blood T cell repertoires in COVID-19. Overall study: COVID-19 samples, acute and convalescent, were from the United States, Italy and Spain. PBMCs, B-cell-depleted T cells, or T cells were the source of the cDNA or gDNA that made up the material.

Using immunoSEQ multiplex PCR, the repertoire was profiled, and TCRdb retains in-frame clones only, with some absent. This table holds just over 95,000 clones, about 80% found once. Trimming pared 6 bases from V and 2 bases from J, leaving 17 bases between. Germline CDR1 reads SGDLS; CDR2 reads YYNGEE. This CDR3 is 15 amino acids long. The receptor's source is a man aged 55 to 70 with acute or convalescent COVID-19. Sequencing used peripheral blood. The gene calls are TRBV9 and TRBJ1-2, with a weak D call TRBD1 (5 bases). CDR3 nucleotides: TGTGCCAGCACCCCGGCCAGGACACCAAACTATGGCTACACCTTC. Amino acids: CASTPARTPNYGYTF.